This paragraph reports one T cell receptor beta chain. The target of this receptor is not known. The record has no base qualities; no much larger clone is one base away. Donors formed part of the validation cohort, which comprised some 120 subjects and was distinct from the first cohort of several hundred subjects. Receptors were amplified or captured by the immunoSEQ multiplex PCR assay. The source study handled its data this way. A statistical classification framework was developed to diagnose cytomegalovirus status using the catalog of TCR beta chain sequences. The table was pulled from immuneACCESS by TCRdb, which kept in-frame rearrangements only. Such tables lose some clones; where checked, under half of the loss comes from unresolved V genes, and the rest has no known cause. V, J and clone size reflect that table, while D and trimming were determined from the DNA. This sample holds roughly 330,000 clones; roughly 87% were observed only once. The top ten hold roughly 1.2% of the sample.

CDR3 length: 15 amino acids, cysteine to phenylalanine. Only the CDR3 region is kept as DNA, spanning 45 bases read in frame from base 1. CDR1 SGHDT and CDR2 YYEEEE were looked up in the germline V gene. Deletion took 3 bases off V and 0 bases off J, with a span of 10 bases between the germline ends. The data belong to a study of cytomegalovirus exposure and HLA in healthy donors (dated by TCRdb to about 2017). In the study overall: According to a later analysis, the 120 or so validation repertoires were produced on the same platform as the 680 or so repertoires of the first cohort. The study aimed to test whether cataloging public T cell receptors could reveal signatures of past pathogen exposure. Besides the first cohort of around 700 subjects, a separate validation cohort made up of over a hundred different subjects was used. High-throughput TCR immunosequencing, statistical association of individual TCRs with disease status, and machine learning were combined to predict cytomegalovirus infection status.

Study-wide findings and limitations: In vitro tests confirmed that a few of the cytomegalovirus-associated TCR beta chains recognize cytomegalovirus antigens. The study gave a list of under 200 TCR beta chains associated with cytomegalovirus. Across donors, most TCR sequences were observed very rarely, whereas some public TCRs were present in many individuals. A later analysis lacked HLA typing for the validation cohort, so it scored co-occurrence in that cohort across all 110 or so repertoires. Of the cluster scores, around 95% were above 0 in a later analysis, which found that TCRs clustered in the first cohort also tended to co-occur in the roughly 130 validation repertoires. The authors suggested that the approach could potentially be extended to other disease states and immunological phenotypes. The classifier was reported to diagnose cytomegalovirus status with high specificity and sensitivity in both the original and validation cohorts.

The V gene is TRBV5-6 and the J gene is TRBJ2-1; possibly the D gene is TRBD2, per 5 matching bases. The receptor's source is a woman aged 30 to 39 in good health and CMV-seropositive. The specimen was PBMCs. The nucleotide sequence is given as TGTGCCAGCAGCTCGTTGGGGAGCTCCTACAATGAGCAGTTCTTC. Translated, it reads CASSSLGSSYNEQFF.